This TCR beta chain derives from a study of blood T cell repertoires in COVID-19. Turning to the study itself: Whether acute or convalescent, the COVID-19 samples came from the United States, Italy and Spain.

V lost 0 bases and J 4 bases, leaving 6 bases between the germline ends. The length of the CDR3 is 13 residues. Germline assignment: CDR1 SGHTA and CDR2 FQGNSA. As originally analysed: For nucleated cells, counts were estimated from reference gene primer amplification. Clones were sequenced by immunoSEQ multiplex PCR, and TCRdb holds only the in-frame ones, with some missing. V and J calls and clone size come straight from that table; D and trimming were deduced from the DNA. The profile shows under 300,000 clones, about 90% of them singletons. Source material: PBMCs or T cells enriched from blood (not recorded which). The V call is TRBV7-2, the J call TRBJ1-2, with D hard to call. The TCR sequence derives from a woman aged 40 to 50 with acute COVID-19. CDR3 sequence reads: CASSLAPSYGYTF. As DNA, the CDR3 is TGTGCCAGCAGCTTAGCCCCGAGCTATGGCTACACCTTC.